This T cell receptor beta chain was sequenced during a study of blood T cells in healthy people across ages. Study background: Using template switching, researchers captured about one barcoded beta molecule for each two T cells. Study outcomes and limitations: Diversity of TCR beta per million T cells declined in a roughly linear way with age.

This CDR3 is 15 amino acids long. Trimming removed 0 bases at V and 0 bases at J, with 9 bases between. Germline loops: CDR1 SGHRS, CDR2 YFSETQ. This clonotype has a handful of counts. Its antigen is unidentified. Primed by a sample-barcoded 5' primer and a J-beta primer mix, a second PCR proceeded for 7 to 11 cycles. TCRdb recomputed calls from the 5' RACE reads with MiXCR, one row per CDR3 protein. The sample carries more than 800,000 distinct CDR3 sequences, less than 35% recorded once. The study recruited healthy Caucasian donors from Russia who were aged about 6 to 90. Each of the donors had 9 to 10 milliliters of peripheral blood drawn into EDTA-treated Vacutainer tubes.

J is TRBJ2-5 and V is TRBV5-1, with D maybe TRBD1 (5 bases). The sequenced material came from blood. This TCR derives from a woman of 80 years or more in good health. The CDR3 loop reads CASSLADRNQETQYF. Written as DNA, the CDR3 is TGCGCCAGCAGCTTGGCCGACAGAAACCAAGAGACCCAGTACTTC. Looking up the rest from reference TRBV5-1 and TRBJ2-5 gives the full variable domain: KAGVTQTPRYLIKTRGQQVTLSCSPISGHRSVSWYQQTPGQGLQFLFEYFSETQRNKGNFPGRFSGRQFSNSRSEMNVSTLELGDSALYLCASSLADRNQETQYFGPGTRLLVL.